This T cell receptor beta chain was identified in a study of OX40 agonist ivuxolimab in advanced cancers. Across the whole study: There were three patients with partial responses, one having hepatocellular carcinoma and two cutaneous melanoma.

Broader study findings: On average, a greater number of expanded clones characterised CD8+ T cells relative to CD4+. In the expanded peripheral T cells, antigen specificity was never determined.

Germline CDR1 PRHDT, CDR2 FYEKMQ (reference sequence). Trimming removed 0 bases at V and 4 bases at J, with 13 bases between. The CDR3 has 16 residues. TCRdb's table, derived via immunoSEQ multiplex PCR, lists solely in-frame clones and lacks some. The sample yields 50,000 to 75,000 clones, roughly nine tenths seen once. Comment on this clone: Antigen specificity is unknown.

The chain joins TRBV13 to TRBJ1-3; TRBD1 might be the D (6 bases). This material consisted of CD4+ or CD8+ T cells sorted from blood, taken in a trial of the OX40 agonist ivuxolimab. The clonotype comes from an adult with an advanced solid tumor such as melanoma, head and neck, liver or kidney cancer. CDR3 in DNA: TGTGCCAGCAGCTTAGGCCCCGGGGACAACGGAAACACCATATATTTT. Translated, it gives CASSLGPGDNGNTIYF.